The clone carrying this TCR beta chain occurred a few times. Its target is unknown. Time point here: newly diagnosed, previously untreated cHL patient sample. Thawed PBMCs were the source of CD8+ T cells, obtained through magnetic negative selection. Acting as the comparison were PBMCs from newly diagnosed, untreated classical Hodgkin lymphoma. Assay used: immunoSEQ multiplex PCR; TCRdb lists only in-frame clones, some missing. This table holds over 20,000 clones, approximately 87% found once. These data originate in a study of PD-1 blockade in classical Hodgkin lymphoma. Study results and limitations: Repertoire differences have undefined causes, possibly disease activity or prior therapy. Diminished baseline TCR diversity has been reported in newly diagnosed patients relative to healthy donors.

This clonotype was sampled from a human donor with classical Hodgkin lymphoma. Specimen: CD8+ T cells from blood.

The DNA of the CDR3 is TGTGCCAGCAGAGCGGGACGGCACAATCAGCCCCAGCATTTT. Protein product: CASRAGRHNQPQHF. This rearrangement joins TRBV6-5 to TRBJ1-5; D may be TRBD1 (5 bases). Trimming took 6 bases from V and 3 from J, leaving 12 bases between them. The germline CDR1 and CDR2 sequences are MNHEY and SVGAGI. This CDR3 contains 14 residues.